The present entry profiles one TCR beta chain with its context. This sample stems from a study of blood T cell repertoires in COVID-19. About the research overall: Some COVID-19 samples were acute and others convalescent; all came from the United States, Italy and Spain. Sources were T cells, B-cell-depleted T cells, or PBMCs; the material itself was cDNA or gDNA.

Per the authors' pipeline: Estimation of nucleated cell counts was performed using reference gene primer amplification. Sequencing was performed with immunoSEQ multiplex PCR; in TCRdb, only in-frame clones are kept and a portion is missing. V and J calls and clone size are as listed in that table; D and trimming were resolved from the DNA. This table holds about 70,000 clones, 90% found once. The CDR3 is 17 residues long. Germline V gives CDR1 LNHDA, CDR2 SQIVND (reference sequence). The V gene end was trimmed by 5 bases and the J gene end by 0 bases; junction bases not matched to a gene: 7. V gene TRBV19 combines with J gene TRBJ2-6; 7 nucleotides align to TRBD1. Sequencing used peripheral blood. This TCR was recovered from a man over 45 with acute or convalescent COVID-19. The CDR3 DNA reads TGTGCCAGTAGTTCCCGACAGGGCGACTCTGGGGCCAACGTCCTGACTTTC. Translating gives CASSSRQGDSGANVLTF.